Listed below are T cell receptor beta chains from one sample, sequenced in a study of OX40 agonist ivuxolimab in advanced cancers. The table came from immunoSEQ multiplex PCR; TCRdb's copy has only in-frame clones and leaves some out. This table holds about 32,000 clones, about 93% found once. The sequencing used CD4+ or CD8+ T cells sorted from blood, collected in a trial of the OX40 agonist ivuxolimab. These receptors were obtained from an adult with an advanced solid tumor such as melanoma, head and neck, liver or kidney cancer. Both conserved end residues are part of each CDR3. D genes are given only for firm matches. Some rows have no size entry. The others give once, few or many, or a class for an expanded clone.

TGTGCCAGCAGTTTACTTATGGGTGCCTCCTACGAGCAGTACTTC	CASSLLMGASYEQYF	15	TRBJ2-7	NA	TRBV27	NA
TGTGCCAGCAGCTTTGGCGGAAACACCATATATTTT	CASSFGGNTIYF	12	TRBJ1-3	NA	TRBV11-2	few
TGTGCCAGCAGCCAAGATGTGGCCTTGAACACCGGGGAGCTGTTTTTT	CASSQDVALNTGELFF	16	TRBJ2-2	NA	TRBV14	few
TGTGCCAGCAGTGGGGACAGGGGCCTTTACAATGAGCAGTTCTTC	CASSGDRGLYNEQFF	15	TRBJ2-1	TRBD1	TRBV6-5	NA
TGTGCCAGCAGCTTAGGACAGGGGGCGATCACTGAAGCTTTCTTT	CASSLGQGAITEAFF	15	TRBJ1-1	TRBD1	TRBV7-6	NA
TGTGCCAGCAAGGCCCAGGGAAACACTGAAGCTTTCTTT	CASKAQGNTEAFF	13	TRBJ1-1	NA	TRBV6-4	NA
TGTGCCAGCAGCCAACTACCCCTCGGGGGGACTGCCTACGAGCAGTACTTC	CASSQLPLGGTAYEQYF	17	TRBJ2-7	TRBD2	TRBV4-2	NA
TGCAGTGCTAGTTATGAGCAGTACTTC	CSASYEQYF	9	TRBJ2-7	NA	TRBV20-1	NA
TGTGCCAGCACTATCGTAGCAAACACTGAAGCTTTCTTT	CASTIVANTEAFF	13	TRBJ1-1	NA	TRBV2	NA
TGTGCCAGTAGTATACAGTACCAATACGAGCAGTACTTC	CASSIQYQYEQYF	13	TRBJ2-7	NA	TRBV19	NA
TGTGCCAGCAGGGAGGATGAGCAGTTCTTC	CASREDEQFF	10	TRBJ2-1	NA	TRBV11-2	NA
TGCGCCAGCAGCCAAAACACTAACTATGGCTACACCTTC	CASSQNTNYGYTF	13	TRBJ1-2	NA	TRBV4-1	NA
TGTGCCAGTCAACCGGGACGGGTTTCGGCTGAGCAGTTCTTC	CASQPGRVSAEQFF	14	TRBJ2-1	NA	TRBV11-2	NA
TGCGCCAGCAGTGAGGTCTCGGGGGAGTCCTACAATGAGCAGTTCTTC	CASSEVSGESYNEQFF	16	TRBJ2-1	NA	TRBV10-1	once
TGTGCCAGCAGCTTAGTTCGGGGGCTTGAGCAGTTCTTC	CASSLVRGLEQFF	13	TRBJ2-1	NA	TRBV7-9	NA
TGTGCCAGCAGTTACGGGCTAGCGGGGGAGACCCAGTACTTC	CASSYGLAGETQYF	14	TRBJ2-5	TRBD2	TRBV6-5	NA
TGTGCCAGCAGCTTCTCGGCGGCAGCTAACTATGGCTACACCTTC	CASSFSAAANYGYTF	15	TRBJ1-2	NA	TRBV6-4	NA
TGTGCCAGCAGTTTTACCGGGAGTAATACAGATACGCAGTATTTT	CASSFTGSNTDTQYF	15	TRBJ2-3	NA	TRBV28	NA
TGTGCCAGCAGCCAAGAAGACGGCCTCCCCCTAGGCTACACCTTC	CASSQEDGLPLGYTF	15	TRBJ1-2	NA	TRBV4-2	NA
TGTGCCAGTAGTAGGGGGACAGGGTTTATGGATGAGCAGTTCTTC	CASSRGTGFMDEQFF	15	TRBJ2-1	TRBD1	TRBV19	NA
TGTGCCAGCAGCTTGGGTGGACAGCCACAAAACTATGGCTACACCTTC	CASSLGGQPQNYGYTF	16	TRBJ1-2	NA	TRBV5-4	NA
TGCGCCAGCAGCCCCGGGACTAGAAGCTACGAGCAGTACTTC	CASSPGTRSYEQYF	14	TRBJ2-7	TRBD2	TRBV5-1	NA
TGTGCCTGGAGGGGTCCGGGACAGGGTGGGTACTACGAGCAGTACTTC	CAWRGPGQGGYYEQYF	16	TRBJ2-7	TRBD1	TRBV30	NA
TGCGCCAGCAGCCCGGGGACAGGGATCTACAATGAGCAGTTCTTC	CASSPGTGIYNEQFF	15	TRBJ2-1	TRBD1	TRBV4-1	NA
TGTGCCAGCTCACCTGAAGACGACACCAACGGGGAGCTGTTTTTT	CASSPEDDTNGELFF	15	TRBJ2-2	NA	TRBV18	NA
TGTGCCAGCAGCTTGGTGAGGTACGAGCAGTACTTC	CASSLVRYEQYF	12	TRBJ2-7	NA	TRBV5-8	NA
TGTGCCAGCAGTTCGGCAGGTACCGGGGAGCTGTTTTTT	CASSSAGTGELFF	13	TRBJ2-2	NA	TRBV28	NA
TGTGCCAGCAGTTTAACTAGCGGGAGTAGGAGGAATGAGCAGTTCTTC	CASSLTSGSRRNEQFF	16	TRBJ2-1	TRBD2	TRBV27	NA
TGTGCCAGCAGTCTTCATGACAGAAGCTCCTATAATTCACCCCTCCACTTT	CASSLHDRSSYNSPLHF	17	TRBJ1-6	NA	TRBV28	once
TGTGCCAGCAGTCACCGGACAGGGGTCTATGGCTACACCTTC	CASSHRTGVYGYTF	14	TRBJ1-2	TRBD1	TRBV27	NA
TGTGCCAGCACCCCTCTCAGGGGGCCTTCTGAAGCTTTCTTT	CASTPLRGPSEAFF	14	TRBJ1-1	TRBD1	TRBV27	NA
TGTGCCAGCAGCTTATCCGCCGACAGACCGTTAGCCAAAAACATTCAGTACTTC	CASSLSADRPLAKNIQYF	18	TRBJ2-4	NA	TRBV7-9	NA
TGTGCCAGCAAGCCGGGACAGGGGTCTTCACCCCTCCACTTT	CASKPGQGSSPLHF	14	TRBJ1-6	TRBD1	TRBV28	NA
TGCGCCAGCAGCCAGGCCAACTCCTACGAGCAGTACTTC	CASSQANSYEQYF	13	TRBJ2-7	NA	TRBV4-1	NA
TGCGCCAGCAGCCAAGGACCGCCTCATCAGCCCCAGCATTTT	CASSQGPPHQPQHF	14	TRBJ1-5	NA	TRBV4-1	NA
TGTGCCAGCAGCTCCGGCCAGGGTGGCTACACCTTC	CASSSGQGGYTF	12	TRBJ1-2	NA	TRBV7-9	few
TGTGCCAGCAGCCCACCGGGACCCGAATGGAACACTGAAGCTTTCTTT	CASSPPGPEWNTEAFF	16	TRBJ1-1	NA	TRBV7-8	NA
TGTGCCAGCAGTGATATGCGGGGGGCCCGCACAGATACGCAGTATTTT	CASSDMRGARTDTQYF	16	TRBJ2-3	TRBD2	TRBV2	NA
TGTGCCAGCAGCTTGTGGGGAAATGAGCAGTTCTTC	CASSLWGNEQFF	12	TRBJ2-1	NA	TRBV5-6	once